Shown below are 18 T cell receptor beta chains from a single sample sequenced in a study of monozygotic twins with inflammatory bowel disease. TCRdb re-called the 5' RACE reads; one entry per CDR3 protein, DNA not given. The specimen's table records 200,000 to 250,000 distinct CDR3 sequences. The sequenced sample was blood. These receptors originate from a human donor with ulcerative colitis or Crohn's disease, or a healthy co-twin of an affected twin (not recorded which).

The rearrangement links TRBV7-9 to TRBJ2-7. This CDR3 is 13 amino acids long. Germline V gives CDR1 SEHNR, CDR2 FQNEAQ (reference sequence). CDR3 sequence: CASSPTLNYEQYF.

V gene TRBV6-5 combines with J gene TRBJ1-1. CDR3 length: 13 amino acids. Per the germline V gene, CDR1 is MNHEY and CDR2 is SVGAGI. CDR3 in amino acids: CASRIIAGTEAFF.

The V call is TRBV20-1, the J call TRBJ2-6. CDR3 length: 14 residues. Germline assignment: CDR1 DFQATT and CDR2 SNEGSKA (reference sequence). CDR3 residues: CSAPDSSGANVLTF.

The chain links TRBV19 to TRBJ1-4; TCRdb's D call, TRBD1, is unchecked because there is no DNA. This CDR3 is built from 14 residues. Germline CDR1 and CDR2: LNHDA and SQIVND (reference sequence). The CDR3 protein is CATHSGQLNEKLFF. Based on the CDR3 plus reference TRBV19 and TRBJ1-4, the full variable domain is DGGITQSPKYLFRKEGQNVTLSCEQNLNHDAMYWYRQDPGQGLRLIYYSQIVNDFQKGDIAEGYSVSREKKESFPLTVTSAQKNPTAFYLCATHSGQLNEKLFFGSGTQLSVL.

J is TRBJ2-2 and V is TRBV5-1. The CDR3 contains 14 residues. Germline-derived CDR1 and CDR2 are SGHRS and YFSETQ. CDR3 protein: CASSSHGYTGELFF.

The rearrangement joins TRBV12-3 or TRBV12-4 to TRBJ2-5; TCRdb's assignment of TRBD2 cannot be checked, as there is no DNA. The CDR3 has 14 residues. This CDR3 is CASSRLGTLETQYF.

The chain combines TRBV7-9 with TRBJ1-1; the D call of TRBD1 rests on TCRdb alone, since no DNA is present to check it. This CDR3 region has 15 residues. Germline V gene lookup returns CDR1 SEHNR and CDR2 FQNEAQ (reference sequence). This CDR3 is CASSIITTGAWEAFF.

This chain connects TRBV4-3 to TRBJ2-1. The germline CDR1 and CDR2 sequences are LGHNA and YSLEER. CDR3 length equals 14 residues. The CDR3 sequence is CASSQEAAQNEQFF.

V gene TRBV10-3 combines with J gene TRBJ1-2; TCRdb outputs TRBD1, but without DNA this stays unchecked. Germline V CDR1 and CDR2: ENHRY, SYGVKD. CDR3 length equals 17 residues. This CDR3 reads CAISEDMAGGLTYGYTF.

The chain has TRBV7-2 and TRBJ1-2; without DNA, the TCRdb call of TRBD1 cannot be checked. CDR3 length: 14 amino acids. Germline V gene lookup returns CDR1 SGHTA and CDR2 FQGNSA. The CDR3 loop reads CASSPGGGDYGYTF.

The CDR3: CASSSLAGGYTF. V is TRBV6-2 or TRBV6-3 and J is TRBJ1-2. This CDR3 is 12 amino acids long. Germline V gene lookup returns CDR1 MNHEY and CDR2 SVGEGT.

The rearrangement links TRBV27 to TRBJ2-2. Germline CDR1 is MNHEY and CDR2 is SMNVEV (reference sequence). There are 13 residues in the CDR3. CDR3 sequence: CASSLANTGELFF.

This chain uses TRBV25-1 with TRBJ1-2. CDR1 is MGHDK, CDR2 SYGVNS, per germline. The length of the CDR3 is 16 residues. CDR3 protein: CASGTTPGPGAYGYTF.

The rearrangement joins TRBV12-3 or TRBV12-4 to TRBJ2-3. The CDR3 has 11 amino acids. The CDR3 region is CASSFSDTQYF.

The V and J genes are TRBV5-1 and TRBJ2-1; TCRdb lists TRBD1, though no DNA is available to test this call. Germline CDR1 SGHRS, CDR2 YFSETQ. The CDR3 has 14 amino acids. The CDR3 here is CASSLVGQPDEQFF.

The V gene is TRBV14, the J gene TRBJ2-2; the D call from TCRdb, TRBD2, cannot be confirmed without DNA. The CDR3 is 16 residues long. The germline gives CDR1 SGHDN, CDR2 FVKESK. The CDR3 spells CASSLVAGGYTGELFF.

The chain is built from TRBV5-1 and TRBJ2-3; TCRdb proposes TRBD1, but this gene call is untestable without DNA. The CDR3 contains 15 residues. Germline loops: CDR1 SGHRS, CDR2 YFSETQ. CDR3 loop: CASSIQGVIADTQYF.

CDR3 sequence reads: CASRGRTGELFF. The chain joins TRBV6-5 to TRBJ2-2; TCRdb selects TRBD2, and the lack of DNA leaves this call unchecked. Germline V CDR1 and CDR2: MNHEY, SVGAGI. The CDR3 sequence is 12 residues long.